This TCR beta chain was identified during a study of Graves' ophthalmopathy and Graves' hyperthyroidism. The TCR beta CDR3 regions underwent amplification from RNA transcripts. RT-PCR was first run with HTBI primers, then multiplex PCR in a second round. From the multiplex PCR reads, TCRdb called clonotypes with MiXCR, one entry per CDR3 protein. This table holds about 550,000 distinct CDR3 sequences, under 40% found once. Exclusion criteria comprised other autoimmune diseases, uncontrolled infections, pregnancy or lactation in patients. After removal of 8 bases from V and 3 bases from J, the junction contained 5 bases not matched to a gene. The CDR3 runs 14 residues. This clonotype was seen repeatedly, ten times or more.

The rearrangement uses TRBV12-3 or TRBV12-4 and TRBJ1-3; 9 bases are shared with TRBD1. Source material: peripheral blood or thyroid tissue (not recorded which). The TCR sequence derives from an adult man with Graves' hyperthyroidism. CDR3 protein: CASGPGQGGNTIYF. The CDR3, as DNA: TGTGCCAGCGGACCGGGACAGGGTGGAAACACCATATATTTT.